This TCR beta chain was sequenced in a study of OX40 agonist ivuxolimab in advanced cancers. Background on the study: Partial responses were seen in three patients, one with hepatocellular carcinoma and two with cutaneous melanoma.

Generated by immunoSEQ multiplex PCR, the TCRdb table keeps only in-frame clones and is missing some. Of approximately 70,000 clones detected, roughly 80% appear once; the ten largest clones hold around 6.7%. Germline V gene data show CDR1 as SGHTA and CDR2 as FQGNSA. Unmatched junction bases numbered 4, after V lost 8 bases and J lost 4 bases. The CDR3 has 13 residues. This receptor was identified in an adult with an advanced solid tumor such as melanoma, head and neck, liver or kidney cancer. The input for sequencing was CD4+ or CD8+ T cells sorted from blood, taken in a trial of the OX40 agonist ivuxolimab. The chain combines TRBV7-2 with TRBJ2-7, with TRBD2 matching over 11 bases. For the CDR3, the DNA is TGTGCCAGCGGGACTAGCGGAGCGTACGAGCAGTACTTC. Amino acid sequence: CASGTSGAYEQYF. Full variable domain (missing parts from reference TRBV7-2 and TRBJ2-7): GAGVSQSPSNKVTEKGKDVELRCDPISGHTALYWYRQSLGQGLEFLIYFQGNSAPDKSGLPSDRFSAERTGGSVSTLTIQRTQQEDSAVYLCASGTSGAYEQYFGPGTRLTVT.